These T cell receptor beta chains were read from a single sample in a study of T cells in Graves' hyperthyroidism and ophthalmopathy. MiXCR, applied by TCRdb to the multiplex PCR reads, yields one record per CDR3 protein. The sample yields hundreds of thousands of distinct CDR3 sequences, 38% seen once. Material for sequencing was blood. The origin of the receptors is a man aged 18-30 years with Graves' hyperthyroidism. Both conserved end residues are part of each CDR3. Fields, in order: CDR3 protein, CDR3 DNA, clone size, D gene, V gene, J gene. A D gene is named only where the DNA matches it firmly. Clone size, where shown, is once, few, many, or a class for clones that have expanded.

cdr3_aa: CASSVLGLQETQYF
cdr3_nt: TGTGCCAGCAGCGTCCTGGGACTCCAAGAGACCCAGTACTTC
clone_size: NA
d_call: NA
v_call: TRBV9
j_call: TRBJ2-5

cdr3_aa: CSVEDWAANTEAFF
cdr3_nt: TGCAGCGTTGAAGATTGGGCAGCGAACACTGAAGCTTTCTTT
clone_size: many
d_call: NA
v_call: TRBV29-1
j_call: TRBJ1-1

cdr3_aa: CASSPQGVVLFF
cdr3_nt: TGTGCCAGCAGTCCACAGGGGGTAGTACTGTTTTTT
clone_size: few
d_call: TRBD1
v_call: TRBV6-5
j_call: TRBJ1-4

cdr3_aa: CSAPGEGNYGYTF
cdr3_nt: TGCAGTGCTCCGGGGGAGGGGAACTATGGCTACACCTTC
clone_size: many
d_call: NA
v_call: TRBV20-1
j_call: TRBJ1-2

cdr3_aa: CATSDSGEGNQPQHF
cdr3_nt: TGTGCCACCAGTGACTCCGGCGAAGGCAATCAGCCCCAGCATTTT
clone_size: NA
d_call: NA
v_call: TRBV24-1
j_call: TRBJ1-5

cdr3_aa: CASRARSSYEQYF
cdr3_nt: TGTGCCAGCAGGGCGAGGAGCTCCTACGAGCAGTACTTC
clone_size: many
d_call: NA
v_call: TRBV2
j_call: TRBJ2-7

cdr3_aa: CASSRGQGNVLTF
cdr3_nt: TGCGCCAGCAGCCGGGGACAGGGCAACGTCCTGACTTTC
clone_size: many
d_call: TRBD1
v_call: TRBV5-1
j_call: TRBJ2-6

cdr3_aa: CASSLAAAGGELFF
cdr3_nt: TGTGCCAGCAGCTTAGCGGCTGCTGGCGGGGAGCTGTTTTTT
clone_size: many
d_call: NA
v_call: TRBV7-9
j_call: TRBJ2-2

cdr3_aa: CTIAQGNQPQHF
cdr3_nt: TGTACCATCGCGCAGGGTAATCAGCCCCAGCATTTT
clone_size: few
d_call: NA
v_call: TRBV6-5
j_call: TRBJ1-5

cdr3_aa: CASSPSGFQETQYF
cdr3_nt: TGTGCCAGCAGCCCGAGCGGTTTCCAAGAGACCCAGTACTTC
clone_size: many
d_call: NA
v_call: TRBV9
j_call: TRBJ2-5

cdr3_aa: CAISVSPRTGELFF
cdr3_nt: TGTGCCATCAGTGTGAGCCCGAGGACCGGGGAGCTGTTTTTT
clone_size: many
d_call: NA
v_call: TRBV10-3
j_call: TRBJ2-2

cdr3_aa: CASSLQSGNYGYTF
cdr3_nt: TGTGCCAGCAGCTTGCAATCGGGGAACTATGGCTACACCTTC
clone_size: NA
d_call: NA
v_call: TRBV5-6
j_call: TRBJ1-2

cdr3_aa: CASSVGQAGGGAFF
cdr3_nt: TGTGCCAGCAGCGTAGGACAGGCGGGAGGGGGAGCTTTCTTT
clone_size: many
d_call: NA
v_call: TRBV9
j_call: TRBJ1-1

cdr3_aa: CASSLVVAGVQETQYF
cdr3_nt: TGTGCCAGCAGCTTGGTAGTAGCGGGAGTACAAGAGACCCAGTACTTC
clone_size: NA
d_call: TRBD2
v_call: TRBV5-6
j_call: TRBJ2-5

cdr3_aa: CASSIQGDGYTF
cdr3_nt: TGTGCCAGTAGTATACAGGGCGATGGCTACACCTTC
clone_size: few
d_call: NA
v_call: TRBV19
j_call: TRBJ1-2

cdr3_aa: CSVEDQRQDYTDTQYF
cdr3_nt: TGCAGCGTTGAAGATCAGCGGCAGGACTACACAGATACGCAGTATTTT
clone_size: few
d_call: NA
v_call: TRBV29-1
j_call: TRBJ2-3

cdr3_aa: CSYQATGGTEAFF
cdr3_nt: TGCAGCTACCAAGCGACAGGGGGTACTGAAGCTTTCTTT
clone_size: NA
d_call: TRBD1
v_call: TRBV29-1
j_call: TRBJ1-1

cdr3_aa: CASSYPSASWNEQYF
cdr3_nt: TGTGCCAGCAGCTATCCTTCCGCGTCATGGAACGAGCAGTACTTC
clone_size: NA
d_call: NA
v_call: TRBV7-9
j_call: TRBJ2-7

cdr3_aa: CASSPMTSQETQYF
cdr3_nt: TGTGCCAGCAGCCCCATGACCTCACAAGAGACCCAGTACTTC
clone_size: many
d_call: NA
v_call: TRBV11-3
j_call: TRBJ2-5

cdr3_aa: CASSPQDRVNSPLHF
cdr3_nt: TGTGCCAGCAGTCCTCAGGACAGGGTAAATTCACCTCTCCACTTT
clone_size: NA
d_call: TRBD1
v_call: TRBV2
j_call: TRBJ1-6

cdr3_aa: CASSLVGPLSYKNTEAFF
cdr3_nt: TGTGCCAGCAGCCTGGTGGGGCCCCTGAGCTACAAGAACACTGAAGCTTTCTTT
clone_size: NA
d_call: NA
v_call: TRBV7-2
j_call: TRBJ1-1

cdr3_aa: CSAIRDRPYEQYF
cdr3_nt: TGCAGTGCTATCCGGGACAGGCCGTACGAGCAGTACTTC
clone_size: many
d_call: TRBD1
v_call: TRBV20-1
j_call: TRBJ2-7

cdr3_aa: CSVVWPSTGETQYF
cdr3_nt: TGCAGCGTCGTTTGGCCCAGCACCGGGGAGACCCAGTACTTC
clone_size: NA
d_call: NA
v_call: TRBV29-1
j_call: TRBJ2-5

cdr3_aa: CASSLAWGEVYEQYF
cdr3_nt: TGCGCCAGCAGCTTGGCCTGGGGGGAAGTCTACGAGCAGTACTTC
clone_size: NA
d_call: NA
v_call: TRBV5-1
j_call: TRBJ2-7

cdr3_aa: CASAGPAGGTIYF
cdr3_nt: TGTGCCAGCGCCGGGCCCGCCGGGGGCACCATATATTTT
clone_size: NA
d_call: NA
v_call: TRBV6-4
j_call: TRBJ1-3

cdr3_aa: CAISPRGQGTQPQHF
cdr3_nt: TGTGCCATCAGTCCTCGTGGACAGGGAACGCAGCCCCAGCATTTT
clone_size: NA
d_call: TRBD1
v_call: TRBV10-3
j_call: TRBJ1-5

cdr3_aa: CASSLARVQGHGNTIYF
cdr3_nt: TGTGCCAGCAGCTTAGCGAGGGTACAGGGGCACGGAAACACCATATATTTT
clone_size: NA
d_call: TRBD1
v_call: TRBV7-8
j_call: TRBJ1-3

cdr3_aa: CASSPQPDSNQPQHF
cdr3_nt: TGTGCCAGCTCACCTCAGCCCGATAGCAATCAGCCCCAGCATTTT
clone_size: NA
d_call: NA
v_call: TRBV2
j_call: TRBJ1-5

cdr3_aa: CATSREREREQYF
cdr3_nt: TGTGCCACCAGCAGAGAAAGGGAGAGGGAGCAGTACTTC
clone_size: many
d_call: NA
v_call: TRBV15
j_call: TRBJ2-7

cdr3_aa: CASSYYLQGLSYEQYF
cdr3_nt: TGTGCCAGCAGCTACTACCTACAGGGACTTTCCTACGAGCAGTACTTC
clone_size: few
d_call: NA
v_call: TRBV7-2
j_call: TRBJ2-7

cdr3_aa: CAISGAIGDVEPQHF
cdr3_nt: TGTGCCATCAGTGGAGCCATTGGGGATGTGGAGCCCCAGCATTTT
clone_size: many
d_call: NA
v_call: TRBV10-3
j_call: TRBJ1-5

cdr3_aa: CASSQEVRQNTEAFF
cdr3_nt: TGCGCCAGCAGCCAAGAGGTGAGACAAAACACTGAAGCTTTCTTT
clone_size: NA
d_call: NA
v_call: TRBV4-1
j_call: TRBJ1-1

cdr3_aa: CASSLWGNYGYGYTF
cdr3_nt: TGTGCCAGCAGCTTGTGGGGGAATTATGGCTATGGCTACACCTTC
clone_size: few
d_call: NA
v_call: TRBV5-6
j_call: TRBJ1-2

cdr3_aa: CASSASGPSGANVLTF
cdr3_nt: TGCGCCAGCAGCGCGTCCGGGCCCTCTGGGGCCAACGTCCTGACTTTC
clone_size: NA
d_call: NA
v_call: TRBV7-8
j_call: TRBJ2-6

cdr3_aa: CSVNRGGETQYF
cdr3_nt: TGCAGTGTAAACAGGGGGGGGGAGACCCAGTACTTC
clone_size: NA
d_call: NA
v_call: TRBV20-1
j_call: TRBJ2-5

cdr3_aa: CASTLRGGDTEAFF
cdr3_nt: TGCGCCAGCACCCTGCGGGGGGGCGACACTGAAGCTTTCTTT
clone_size: NA
d_call: NA
v_call: TRBV5-1
j_call: TRBJ1-1

cdr3_aa: CASRSLGFKSYEQYF
cdr3_nt: TGTGCCAGCAGAAGTTTGGGGTTTAAGTCCTACGAGCAGTACTTC
clone_size: NA
d_call: NA
v_call: TRBV7-3
j_call: TRBJ2-7

cdr3_aa: CSLGDGSNEQYF
cdr3_nt: TGCAGCTTGGGAGACGGCAGCAACGAGCAGTACTTC
clone_size: NA
d_call: NA
v_call: TRBV29-1
j_call: TRBJ2-7

cdr3_aa: CASSRTGLEPQHF
cdr3_nt: TGTGCCAGCAGCAGGACAGGGTTGGAGCCCCAGCATTTT
clone_size: many
d_call: TRBD1
v_call: TRBV5-6
j_call: TRBJ1-5

cdr3_aa: CASSLYQQRFRDRDTEAFF
cdr3_nt: TGTGCCAGCAGCTTATATCAGCAGCGTTTCCGGGACAGGGACACTGAAGCTTTCTTT
clone_size: NA
d_call: TRBD1
v_call: TRBV7-2
j_call: TRBJ1-1

cdr3_aa: CSARDRQRNEKLFF
cdr3_nt: TGCAGTGCTAGAGATCGTCAGCGTAATGAAAAACTGTTTTTT
clone_size: many
d_call: NA
v_call: TRBV20-1
j_call: TRBJ1-4

cdr3_aa: CSARVTSYEQYF
cdr3_nt: TGCAGTGCTAGAGTAACTAGCTACGAGCAGTACTTC
clone_size: NA
d_call: NA
v_call: TRBV20-1
j_call: TRBJ2-7

cdr3_aa: CATQLTSSTF
cdr3_nt: TGTGCCACCCAACTCACGAGCTCCACCTTC
clone_size: NA
d_call: NA
v_call: TRBV6-1
j_call: TRBJ1-2